Listed here are 16 T cell receptor beta chains from one sample, sequenced in a study of beta chain features in type 1 diabetes. Expressed TCRB transcripts were sequenced because the entire RNA isolate underwent reverse transcription. Measured with immunoSEQ multiplex PCR; TCRdb has only the in-frame clones, and not every one. The sample lists about 200,000 clones, around 9.9% occurring once. Sequencing was performed on central memory CD4+ T cells from blood. The receptor set was obtained from a man younger than 35 in good health.

This clone was seen only a few times. V and J are TRBV9 and TRBJ2-3, with 10 bases lining up with TRBD2. The CDR3 runs 16 residues. Germline V gene lookup returns CDR1 SGDLS and CDR2 YYNGEE. J lost 0 bases, V lost 5 bases, and 6 bases had no gene match. CDR3 coding DNA: TGTGCCAGCAGTCCTAGCGGGGGAAACAGCACAGATACGCAGTATTTT. Residues: CASSPSGGNSTDTQYF.

V is TRBV28 and J is TRBJ2-1; D is possibly TRBD1 or TRBD2 (6 bases each). The CDR3 totals 17 residues. Germline values: CDR1 MDHEN, CDR2 SYDVKM. Trimming left V 5 bases short and J 0 bases short, with 17 bases between. The CDR3: CASSPGRGRTSYNEQFF. The CDR3 region has the DNA TGTGCCAGCAGTCCCGGACGGGGGCGGACCTCCTACAATGAGCAGTTCTTC.

The V gene is TRBV14, the J gene TRBJ2-1, with D uncertain. V lost 1 base and J 6 bases, leaving 1 base between the germline ends. Germline V gene lookup returns CDR1 SGHDN and CDR2 FVKESK. The CDR3 has 11 amino acids. Written as DNA, the CDR3 is TGTGCCAGCAGCCAAGGCAATGAGCAGTTCTTC. It translates to CASSQGNEQFF.

The chain employs TRBV13 and TRBJ2-3; 7 nucleotides line up with TRBD2. CDR1 PRHDT and CDR2 FYEKMQ come from the germline V gene (reference sequence). V lost 1 base, J lost 10 bases, and 2 bases stayed unmatched. The CDR3 consists of 12 residues. The CDR3 reads CASSLVAGAQYF. For the CDR3, the DNA is TGTGCCAGCAGCTTAGTGGCGGGAGCGCAGTATTTT.

This clone showed up just a few times. The gene calls are TRBV28 and TRBJ2-3; D might be TRBD2 (6 bases). Germline CDR1 MDHEN, CDR2 SYDVKM. The CDR3 sequence is 13 residues long. V dropped 5 bases and J dropped 7 bases, with 13 bases sitting between them. This CDR3 is CASSAGTDNTQYF. In DNA form, the CDR3 reads TGTGCCAGCAGTGCCGGGACTGACAATACGCAGTATTTT.

This clone has just a few counts. The V call is TRBV11-2, the J call TRBJ2-3, with 8 bases lining up with TRBD2. Germline CDR1 and CDR2: SGHAT and FQNNGV. V lost 4 bases, J lost 2 bases, and 14 bases stayed unmatched. The CDR3 covers 18 residues. The CDR3 sequence: CASSSPRRGGGYTDTQYF. In DNA, the CDR3 is TGTGCCAGCAGCTCTCCCCGCCGGGGCGGGGGGTACACAGATACGCAGTATTTT.

This chain joins TRBV19 and TRBJ1-3; D gene ambiguous. This CDR3 has 13 residues. The V end lost 6 bases, the J end lost 4 bases, and 10 bases lay between the germline ends. Germline V CDR1 and CDR2: LNHDA, SQIVND (reference sequence). CDR3 nucleotide sequence: TGTGCCAGTAGACGATTGATCGGAAACACCATATATTTT. This codes for CASRRLIGNTIYF.

This clone was counted a few times. The chain links TRBV2 to TRBJ2-1; TRBD1 matches 10 bases. V lost 4 bases, J lost 6 bases, and 9 bases stayed unmatched. This CDR3 has 16 residues. Germline CDR1 SNHLY, CDR2 FYNNEI. CDR3 coding DNA: TGTGCCAGCAGTGGGCCCGGGACAGGGGTCGTCAATGAGCAGTTCTTC. Translation gives CASSGPGTGVVNEQFF.

This sequence joins TRBV7-2 and TRBJ2-3; D not resolved. This CDR3 is built from 14 residues. CDR1 is SGHTA and CDR2 is FQGNSA in the germline V gene. Trimming pared 5 bases from V and 1 base from J, leaving 10 bases between. In DNA, the CDR3 is TGTGCCAGCAGCGCCGGTCGGGGCACAGATACGCAGTATTTT. It specifies CASSAGRGTDTQYF.

The CDR3 region is CAWTSPQGGNQPQHF. DNA for the CDR3: TGTGCCTGGACCAGCCCCCAAGGGGGCAATCAGCCCCAGCATTTT. This rearrangement joins TRBV30 to TRBJ1-5, with D maybe TRBD1 (5 bases). Germline CDR1 is GTSNPN and CDR2 is SVGIG (reference sequence). Trimming cost V 4 bases and J 2 bases, with 15 bases left between them. The CDR3 covers 15 residues.

This clone showed up just a few times. This chain connects TRBV5-1 to TRBJ1-1, with D possibly matching TRBD1 (5 bases). The CDR3 is 12 residues long. With 9 bases removed from V and 8 bases from J, the gap between germline ends came to 17 bases. From germline, CDR1 is SGHRS and CDR2 YFSETQ. Here the CDR3 DNA reads TGCGCCATCCAAGGGACTCGTCAAGAAGCTTTCTTT. This translates into CAIQGTRQEAFF.

This chain joins TRBV10-3 and TRBJ2-7; D might be TRBD1 (5 bases). CDR3 length equals 13 residues. Germline CDR1 reads ENHRY; CDR2 reads SYGVKD. V shed 6 bases and J shed 6 bases, with 15 bases lying between them. The CDR3 here is CAIRTDYWSEQYF. In nucleotides, the CDR3 is TGTGCCATCAGGACAGATTATTGGAGCGAGCAGTACTTC.

As to this clone: Other DNA sequences of this sample code for an identical CDR3. The chain is built from TRBV2 and TRBJ2-3; tentative D call: TRBD1 (6 bases). CDR1 and CDR2 from the germline V gene are SNHLY and FYNNEI. This CDR3 contains 12 residues. The V and J ends lost 6 bases and 4 bases respectively, with 8 bases between them. The CDR3 spells CASRPGADTQYF. The CDR3 DNA sequence: TGTGCCAGCAGGCCAGGGGCAGATACGCAGTATTTT.

This clone occurred a few times. This chain uses TRBV29-1 with TRBJ2-3; D gene ambiguous. V lost 1 base, J lost 0 bases, and 5 bases lay in between. CDR3 length: 13 amino acids. CDR1 is SQVTM, CDR2 ANQGSEA, per germline. CDR3 nucleotides: TGCAGCGTTGAAGTGGCTAGCACAGATACGCAGTATTTT. This sequence encodes CSVEVASTDTQYF.

This clone occurred a few times. This chain links TRBV11-2 with TRBJ2-7; 9 nucleotides agree with TRBD2. The CDR3 is 17 amino acids. With 2 bases clipped from V and 1 base from J, the junction kept 9 bases outside the gene matches. Germline CDR1 and CDR2: SGHAT and FQNNGV. The CDR3 DNA reads TGTGCCAGCAGCTTACGGGCTAGCGGGGTAGTTTCCTACGAGCAGTACTTC. Translated, it gives CASSLRASGVVSYEQYF.

V gene TRBV11-2 combines with J gene TRBJ2-3; D is perhaps TRBD2 (7 bases). The length of the CDR3 is 15 residues. Trimming took off 5 bases at V and 6 bases at J, with 18 bases between the two ends. Germline loops: CDR1 SGHAT, CDR2 FQNNGV. The CDR3 DNA reads as TGTGCCAGCAGCCCCGAGGGGAGGGGGAGCGATACGCAGTATTTT. Its protein is CASSPEGRGSDTQYF.